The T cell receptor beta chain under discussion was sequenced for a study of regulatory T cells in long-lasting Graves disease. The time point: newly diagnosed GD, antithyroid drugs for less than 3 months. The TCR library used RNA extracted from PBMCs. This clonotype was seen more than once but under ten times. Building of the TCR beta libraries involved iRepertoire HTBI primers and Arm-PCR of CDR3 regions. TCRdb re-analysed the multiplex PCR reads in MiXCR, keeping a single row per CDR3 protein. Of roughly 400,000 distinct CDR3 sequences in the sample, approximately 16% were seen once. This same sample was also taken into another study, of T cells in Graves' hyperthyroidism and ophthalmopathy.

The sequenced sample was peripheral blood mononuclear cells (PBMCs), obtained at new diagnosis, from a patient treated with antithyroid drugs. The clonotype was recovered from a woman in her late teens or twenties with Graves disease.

CDR3 in DNA: TGCGCCAGGTCCGGGGGCGAATACAATGAGCAGTTCTTC. It yields the protein CARSGGEYNEQFF. This chain joins TRBV10-1 and TRBJ2-1; D may be TRBD1 or TRBD2 (6 bases each). Germline CDR1 is WNHNN and CDR2 is SYGVQD (reference sequence). CDR3 length equals 13 residues. Deletions cut 9 bases from V and 4 bases from J, with 13 bases between.